This TCR beta chain was found in a study of T-cell reconstitution after alpha-beta-depleted transplantation in children. Findings and limits, study-wide: Fresh T-cell production supplied most of the T-cell counts and diversity seen one year after transplant. The study traced high day-60 TCRbeta diversity in some patients to surviving recipient T cells and thymic progenitors. Reportedly, alpha-beta T cells present about two months post-transplant originated from several hundred expanded clones of graft origin.

Notes on this clonotype: The antigen remains unidentified.

A TCRbeta library incorporating unique molecular identifiers was prepared. TCRdb processed the PCR reads anew with MiXCR; each CDR3 protein has one entry. The sample lists around 960,000 distinct CDR3 sequences, 25% to 35% occurring once. Germline V CDR1 and CDR2: DFQATT, SNEGSKA (reference sequence). The CDR3 extends over 14 amino acids. Trimming shortened V by 3 bases and J by 1 base, and 10 bases separated the two germline ends. The chain couples TRBV20-1 to TRBJ1-5; D is perhaps TRBD1 (5 bases). Sequences were derived from PBMCs, mostly from graft donor cells, sampled 360 days after TCRalphabeta/CD19-depleted stem cell transplant. This clonotype was sampled from a boy in the first two years of life who had a stem cell transplant for SCID, so the T cells may come from the graft donor. The CDR3 DNA reads TGCAGTGCTAGGTCATGGGGGAGCAATCAGCCCCAGCATTTT. This translates into CSARSWGSNQPQHF.